The 25 T cell receptor beta chains reported below all come from one sample, sequenced in a study of blood T cells in healthy people across ages. Together with a sample-barcoded 5' primer, a J-beta primer mix was included in a second PCR lasting about 6 to 11 cycles. Each CDR3 protein gets one entry after TCRdb re-called the 5' RACE reads with MiXCR. The table shows approximately 760,000 distinct CDR3 sequences, with around 25% occurring only once. The same sample was also used in a study of T cells of mothers and their children.

The sequenced material came from blood. The receptors were sampled from a boy younger than 18 in good health.

This chain uses TRBV2 with TRBJ2-5; TRBD2 matches at 13 bases. Per the germline V gene, CDR1 is SNHLY and CDR2 is FYNNEI. The V segment lost 3 bases and the J segment 0 bases; nucleotides outside the gene matches: 1. The length of the CDR3 is 16 residues. In DNA, the CDR3 is TGTGCCAGCAGTGAGGGACTAGCGGGGTACCAAGAGACCCAGTACTTC. Translating it yields CASSEGLAGYQETQYF.

The chain links TRBV28 to TRBJ2-2; D unclear. The CDR3 has 15 residues. V was cut by 9 bases and J by 3 bases, with 17 bases left in between. Germline values: CDR1 MDHEN, CDR2 SYDVKM. CDR3 nucleotide sequence: TGTGCCAGTTGCCTGTTGGGTCCGGACACCGGGGAGCTGTTTTTT. Translation: CASCLLGPDTGELFF.

This chain joins TRBV13 and TRBJ2-7; 8 bases match TRBD2. The CDR3 spans 15 residues. In germline, CDR1 is PRHDT, CDR2 FYEKMQ (reference sequence). V was pared by 5 bases and J by 2 bases, with 8 bases of the junction left unmatched. The CDR3 loop is CASSNRRGGTYEQYF. DNA of the CDR3: TGTGCCAGCAGCAACCGACGGGGGGGTACCTACGAGCAGTACTTC.

This clonotype was counted only a few times. The chain recombines TRBV7-2 with TRBJ2-5; TRBD1 agrees at 7 bases. Near its end, the DNA agrees better with TRBJ2-7, so the J call may be wrong. Germline V gene lookup returns CDR1 SGHTA and CDR2 FQGNSA. This CDR3 has 15 amino acids. The CDR3: CASSLFGQVLYEQYF. DNA for the CDR3: TGTGCCAGCAGCTTATTTGGACAGGTACTCTACGAGCAGTACTTC.

This clonotype was observed a few times. The V call is TRBV7-2, the J call TRBJ2-3; 7 nucleotides agree with TRBD2. This CDR3 contains 16 residues. The J segment lost 4 bases and the V segment lost 1 base, leaving 8 bases of the junction unmatched. Germline V gene data show CDR1 as SGHTA and CDR2 as FQGNSA. CDR3 sequence: CASSLENGGWPDTQYF. CDR3 sequence (DNA): TGTGCCAGCAGCTTAGAAAACGGGGGGTGGCCAGATACGCAGTATTTT.

This clonotype was picked up one time. This chain's CDR3 is CASSQDGGRASYNEQFF. CDR3 bases: TGTGCCAGCAGCCAAGATGGGGGGCGGGCCTCCTACAATGAGCAGTTCTTC. The chain is built from TRBV4-2 and TRBJ2-1, with D perhaps given as TRBD1 or TRBD2 (6 bases each). The germline V gene has CDR1 LGHNA and CDR2 YNFKEQ. This CDR3 contains 17 residues. The V end was cut by 0 bases, the J end by 0 bases, with 12 bases between.

The table lists this clonotype with a few counts. This rearrangement joins TRBV27 to TRBJ2-7; 9 positions agree with TRBD1. Per germline, CDR1 MNHEY and CDR2 SMNVEV (reference sequence). The CDR3 runs 13 residues. The V and J ends lost 7 bases and 3 bases, in that order; junction bases with no gene match: 4. The CDR3 DNA reads TGTGCCAGCAAAGTGACAGGGGGCTACGAGCAGTACTTC. Residues: CASKVTGGYEQYF.

This clonotype was counted ten times or more. This sequence joins TRBV4-3 and TRBJ2-3; D remains ambiguous. The CDR3 has 16 residues. The V and J ends lost 3 bases and 0 bases respectively, with 13 bases between them. Germline V CDR1 and CDR2: LGHNA, YSLEER. The DNA for the CDR3 is TGCGCCAGCAGCCAGGGGTCCCAAGTTAGCACAGATACGCAGTATTTT. This gives the protein CASSQGSQVSTDTQYF.

V is TRBV7-2 and J is TRBJ2-5; 8 positions match TRBD1. V shed 5 bases, J shed 4 bases, and the junction held 12 bases outside the gene matches. The length of the CDR3 is 16 residues. Germline loops: CDR1 SGHTA, CDR2 FQGNSA. CDR3 protein: CASSLSADREVETQYF. The CDR3 coding sequence is TGTGCCAGCAGCCTCTCCGCGGACAGGGAGGTAGAGACCCAGTACTTC.

The chain couples TRBV16 to TRBJ1-2, with TRBD1 matching 10 bases. CDR3 size: 16 residues. Losses at the gene ends were 3 bases for V and 7 bases for J; bases not matched to a gene: 11. The V gene's germline CDR1 is KGHSY and CDR2 FQNENV. CDR3 in DNA: TGTGCCAGCAGCCACCTCGAGGGACAGGGGAGGGTTGGCTACACCTTC. Translation: CASSHLEGQGRVGYTF.

The gene calls are TRBV20-1 and TRBJ2-4; no clear D. Between the trimmed V and J ends, which lost 6 bases and 1 base, there was a span of 13 bases. The germline CDR1 and CDR2 sequences are DFQATT and SNEGSKA (reference sequence). The CDR3 is 14 amino acids. The CDR3 bases are TGCAGTGCCAGGACCTTGGGTGCCAAAAACATTCAGTACTTC. It is translated as CSARTLGAKNIQYF.

The chain combines TRBV20-1 with TRBJ2-7, with a possible D match to TRBD2 (5 bases). Germline CDR1 reads DFQATT; CDR2 reads SNEGSKA (reference sequence). V was shortened by 1 base and J by 3 bases, with 13 bases between the two germline ends. The CDR3 spans 14 residues. The chain's CDR3 is CSARGLTINYEQYF. In DNA, the CDR3 is TGCAGTGCTAGAGGACTGACTATAAACTACGAGCAGTACTTC.

The chain couples TRBV7-9 to TRBJ1-3; maybe TRBD1 (5 bases). Per the germline V gene, CDR1 is SEHNR and CDR2 is FQNEAQ (reference sequence). Trimming took off 4 bases at V and 2 bases at J, with 9 bases between the two ends. This CDR3 contains 14 residues. CDR3 protein: CASSWRGTGNTIYF. CDR3 DNA: TGTGCCAGCAGCTGGCGGGGGACTGGAAACACCATATATTTT.

This clonotype is a singleton in its sample. This chain links TRBV3-1 with TRBJ2-1; the D is unclear. CDR1 LGHDT and CDR2 YNNKEL come from the germline V gene (reference sequence). V lost 4 bases and J 4 bases, leaving 8 bases between the germline ends. The CDR3 length is 13 residues. Written as DNA, the CDR3 is TGTGCCAGCAGCCCAGACGATTACAATGAGCAGTTCTTC. This codes for CASSPDDYNEQFF.

V gene TRBV12-3 or TRBV12-4 combines with J gene TRBJ1-1; TRBD1 matches at 10 bases. After removal of 5 bases from V and 13 bases from J, the junction contained 7 bases not matched to a gene. The CDR3 is 12 residues long. CDR3 region: CASSRNRDRGFF. CDR3 sequence (DNA): TGTGCCAGCAGTCGAAACCGGGACAGGGGTTTCTTT.

This clonotype was seen a few times. This chain uses TRBV13 with TRBJ2-7; D is possibly TRBD1 (6 bases). Germline CDR1 is PRHDT and CDR2 is FYEKMQ (reference sequence). Trimming removed 2 bases at V and 6 bases at J, with 14 bases between. There are 14 residues in the CDR3. CDR3: CASSLRDILLEQYF. The CDR3, as DNA: TGTGCCAGCAGCTTACGGGACATCCTTCTCGAGCAGTACTTC. Supplemented by reference TRBV13 and TRBJ2-7, the full variable domain reads AAGVIQSPRHLIKEKRETATLKCYPIPRHDTVYWYQQGPGQDPQFLISFYEKMQSDKGSIPDRFSAQQFSDYHSELNMSSLELGDSALYFCASSLRDILLEQYFGPGTRLTVT.

The genes are TRBV7-2 and TRBJ1-2; D not resolved. V lost 6 bases and J lost 0, with 8 bases in between. CDR1 is SGHTA, CDR2 FQGNSA, per germline. This CDR3 contains 13 residues. The CDR3 reads CASRGRANYGYTF. The CDR3 DNA sequence: TGTGCCAGCAGGGGAAGAGCTAACTATGGCTACACCTTC.

The chain has TRBV10-3 and TRBJ2-3; tentatively, D is TRBD1 or TRBD2 (5 bases each). CDR3 length: 15 amino acids. Germline CDR1 reads ENHRY; CDR2 reads SYGVKD. V was cut by 2 bases and J by 6 bases, with 15 bases left in between. For the CDR3, the DNA is TGTGCCATCAGTGAGGACAGTTCTAGCTCCGATACGCAGTATTTT. Protein: CAISEDSSSSDTQYF.

This rearrangement joins TRBV6-2 or TRBV6-3 to TRBJ2-7, with unresolved D. The ends were cut back, 3 bases at V and 7 bases at J, with 22 bases in the middle. The V gene's germline CDR1 is MNHEY and CDR2 SVGEGT. This CDR3 has 16 residues. In DNA form, the CDR3 reads TGTGCCAGCAGTTATCAGCTTCGACCAGCCCCGGTGGAGCAGTACTTC. Translated, it gives CASSYQLRPAPVEQYF.

In this sample, this clonotype turned up a few times. V usage is TRBV5-1 and J usage is TRBJ1-2; no definite D call. The CDR3 extends over 14 amino acids. V was clipped by 0 bases and J by 0 bases, with 6 bases between them. Germline loops: CDR1 SGHRS, CDR2 YFSETQ. Here the CDR3 reads CASSLDPANYGYTF. In DNA form, the CDR3 reads TGCGCCAGCAGCTTGGACCCAGCTAACTATGGCTACACCTTC.

The chain recombines TRBV7-8 with TRBJ2-7, with TRBD1 as a possible D gene (6 bases). CDR1 and CDR2 (germline): SGHVS, FQNEAQ. V dropped 2 bases and J dropped 1 base, with 12 bases sitting between them. CDR3 length: 15 amino acids. The CDR3 reads CASSLQGQNSYEQYF. In nucleotides, the CDR3 is TGTGCCAGCAGCTTACAGGGACAAAATTCCTACGAGCAGTACTTC.

This sequence joins TRBV9 and TRBJ2-3; the match to TRBD2 covers 12 bases. Germline loops: CDR1 SGDLS, CDR2 YYNGEE. V was clipped by 3 bases and J by 4 bases; unmatched bases: 3. CDR3 length: 15 amino acids. The CDR3 bases are TGTGCCAGCAGCGCACGACTAGCGGGAGCAGATACGCAGTATTTT. Translated: CASSARLAGADTQYF.

The table lists this clonotype with many counts. The chain employs TRBV12-3 or TRBV12-4 and TRBJ2-3; unclear D gene. V was clipped by 3 bases and J by 4 bases, with 5 bases between them. The CDR3 totals 12 residues. The CDR3 coding sequence is TGTGCCAGCAGTTTTCTCGCAGATACGCAGTATTTT. Its protein is CASSFLADTQYF.

This clonotype has a handful of counts. This chain links TRBV20-1 with TRBJ2-5; 10 positions match TRBD2. The CDR3 is made up of 14 amino acids. Germline CDR1 and CDR2: DFQATT and SNEGSKA (reference sequence). Trimming removed 6 bases from V and 4 bases from J; junction bases left unmatched: 8. The CDR3 region is CSAGKREGPETQYF. The CDR3 DNA reads as TGCAGTGCGGGAAAGCGGGAGGGCCCAGAGACCCAGTACTTC.

This chain uses TRBV29-1 with TRBJ2-3; TRBD1 is a possible D gene (6 bases). Germline V gene data show CDR1 as SQVTM and CDR2 as ANQGSEA. There are 14 residues in the CDR3. Trimming stripped 7 bases from V and 5 bases from J, with 19 bases between. The CDR3 region is CSAVTGPRGDTQYF. CDR3 sequence (DNA): TGCAGCGCCGTGACAGGACCCAGGGGAGATACGCAGTATTTT.